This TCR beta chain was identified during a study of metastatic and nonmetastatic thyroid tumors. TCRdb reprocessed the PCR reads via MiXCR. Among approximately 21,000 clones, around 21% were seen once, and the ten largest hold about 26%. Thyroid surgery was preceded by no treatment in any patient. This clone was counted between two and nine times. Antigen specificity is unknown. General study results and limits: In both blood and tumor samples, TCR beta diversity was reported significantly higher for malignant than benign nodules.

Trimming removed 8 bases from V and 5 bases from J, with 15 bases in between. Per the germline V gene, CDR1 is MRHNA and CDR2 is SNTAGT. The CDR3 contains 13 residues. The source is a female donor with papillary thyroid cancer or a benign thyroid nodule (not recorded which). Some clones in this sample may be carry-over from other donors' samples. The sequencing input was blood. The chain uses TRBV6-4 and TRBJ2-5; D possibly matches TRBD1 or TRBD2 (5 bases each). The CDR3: CASLGTQRETQYF. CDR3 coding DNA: TGTGCCAGCTTAGGGACGCAGCGCGAGACCCAGTACTTC.